This entry lists 16 T cell receptor beta chains sequenced from one sample in a study of blood T cell repertoires in COVID-19. Clones were read by immunoSEQ multiplex PCR, and TCRdb kept only the in-frame ones, dropping some. The sample contains 230,000 or so clones, less than 90% of which appear only once. The sample comprised peripheral blood. The receptors shown here come from a man aged 35 to 55 with active or convalescent COVID-19.

V and J are TRBV6-2 or TRBV6-3 and TRBJ2-1; 7 bases map to TRBD2. CDR1 and CDR2 from the germline V gene are MNHEY and SVGEGT. The V segment lost 6 bases and the J segment 2 bases; nucleotides outside the gene matches: 10. This CDR3 has 16 residues. CDR3: CASSPLGSGAYNEQFF. CDR3 DNA: TGTGCCAGCAGCCCTTTAGGGAGCGGGGCCTACAATGAGCAGTTCTTC.

The rearrangement uses TRBV30 and TRBJ2-1, with 10 bases aligning to TRBD2. The CDR3 has 14 amino acids. The germline V gene has CDR1 GTSNPN and CDR2 SVGIG (reference sequence). Trimming took 0 bases from V and 5 from J; bases not matched to a gene: 1. The CDR3 here is CAWSVGLADNEQFF. The CDR3 bases are TGTGCCTGGAGTGTTGGACTAGCGGACAATGAGCAGTTCTTC.

This chain connects TRBV3-1 (or the pseudogene TRBV3-2) to TRBJ2-7; 8 bases map to TRBD1. This CDR3 contains 16 residues. V dropped 4 bases and J dropped 5; count of bases not matched to a gene: 13. Germline V gene sequence: CDR1 LGHDT, CDR2 YNNKEL (reference sequence). The CDR3 coding sequence is TGTGCCAGCAGCCGAGGACAGGGCCGCCTAATGGACGAGCAGTACTTC. This translates into CASSRGQGRLMDEQYF.

J is TRBJ2-5 and V is TRBV3-1 (or the pseudogene TRBV3-2); 12 bases fit TRBD2. The germline CDR1 and CDR2 sequences are LGHDT and YNNKEL (reference sequence). This CDR3 comprises 18 residues. V was pared by 1 base and J by 1 base, with 7 bases of the junction left unmatched. The CDR3 DNA reads as TGTGCCAGCAGCCAAGCCCGACTAGCGGGGGCGATCCAAGAGACCCAGTACTTC. Amino acids: CASSQARLAGAIQETQYF.

The chain couples TRBV5-1 to TRBJ2-5; TRBD1 might be the D (6 bases). The V gene's germline CDR1 is SGHRS and CDR2 YFSETQ. Trimming cost V 0 bases and J 2 bases, with 17 bases left between them. The CDR3 is 17 residues long. The CDR3 sequence: CASSLEPDSYSQETQYF. The CDR3 DNA sequence: TGCGCCAGCAGCTTGGAACCGGACAGCTATTCTCAAGAGACCCAGTACTTC.

The chain employs TRBV19 and TRBJ1-3; perhaps TRBD1 as D (6 bases). The CDR3 has 16 amino acids. Germline V gene sequence: CDR1 LNHDA, CDR2 SQIVND (reference sequence). V was cut by 5 bases and J by 0 bases, with 14 bases left in between. The CDR3 nucleotides read TGTGCCAGTAGTCACGGGACAACACGCTCTGGAAACACCATATATTTT. Its translation: CASSHGTTRSGNTIYF.

This clone was seen more than once but under ten times. Other DNA sequences in this specimen translate into the identical CDR3. DNA for the CDR3: TGTGCCAGCAGCCAAAATGAAAAACTGTTTTTT. Translation: CASSQNEKLFF. This sequence joins TRBV28 and TRBJ1-4, with unresolved D. The CDR3 runs 11 residues. Trimming left V 6 bases short and J 5 bases short, with 4 bases between. Germline-derived CDR1 and CDR2 are MDHEN and SYDVKM.

A single count supports this clone. The chain recombines TRBV27 with TRBJ2-1, with D possibly TRBD2 on 5 matching bases. V lost 3 bases, J lost 2 bases, and 11 bases lay in between. Germline V gene sequence: CDR1 MNHEY, CDR2 SMNVEV (reference sequence). The CDR3 spans 15 residues. CDR3 nucleotide sequence: TGTGCCAGCAGTTTTGGGAGCGAAGCCTACAATGAGCAGTTCTTC. Translated, it gives CASSFGSEAYNEQFF.

The rearrangement links TRBV28 to TRBJ2-2; possibly TRBD2 for D (5 bases). This CDR3 spans 13 amino acids. V lost 7 bases, J lost 0 bases, and 6 bases lay in between. The germline CDR1 and CDR2 sequences are MDHEN and SYDVKM. The CDR3 loop reads CASTEANTGELFF. The DNA for the CDR3 is TGTGCCAGCACGGAGGCGAACACCGGGGAGCTGTTTTTT.

The chain links TRBV7-2 to TRBJ2-2; 11 nucleotides agree with TRBD1. The J segment lost 8 bases and the V segment lost 5 bases, leaving 13 bases of the junction unmatched. Germline loops: CDR1 SGHTA, CDR2 FQGNSA. The CDR3 totals 17 residues. In DNA, the CDR3 is TGTGCCAGCAGCACACGCCTTGGGACAGGGGGAAGGGGGGAGCTGTTTTTT. Protein: CASSTRLGTGGRGELFF.

The chain combines TRBV5-1 with TRBJ1-2; D is unclear. Looked up from germline, CDR1 is SGHRS and CDR2 is YFSETQ. The CDR3 contains 14 residues. The V end was cut by 0 bases, the J end by 2 bases, with 8 bases between. CDR3 sequence: CASSLESGNYGYTF. The CDR3 DNA follows: TGCGCCAGCAGCTTGGAATCGGGGAACTATGGCTACACCTTC.

The chain couples TRBV12-3 or TRBV12-4 to TRBJ1-3, with a weak D call TRBD1 (5 bases). The CDR3 contains 13 residues. V lost 5 bases to trimming and J lost 4 bases, with 9 bases between them. The CDR3 nucleotides are TGTGCCAGCAGTGGGACTAGGGGAAACACCATATATTTT. Protein sequence: CASSGTRGNTIYF.

This chain uses TRBV30 with TRBJ1-1; 10 bases map to TRBD1. The CDR3 loop spans 15 amino acids. Germline V gives CDR1 GTSNPN, CDR2 SVGIG (reference sequence). With V trimmed by 7 bases and J by 4 bases, 12 bases remained unmatched. The CDR3 nucleotides read TGTGCCTTAGACAGGGGGCGCATCGGAAGCACTGAAGCTTTCTTT. Translated, it gives CALDRGRIGSTEAFF.

The chain recombines TRBV14 with TRBJ1-1, with D possibly being TRBD1 (6 bases). The CDR3 sequence is 14 residues long. V was shortened by 3 bases and J by 3 bases, with 11 bases between the two germline ends. Germline assignment: CDR1 SGHDN and CDR2 FVKESK. CDR3 DNA sequence: TGTGCCAGCAGCCAGCAAACAGGGTACACTGAAGCTTTCTTT. Translation gives CASSQQTGYTEAFF. The whole variable domain, remainder taken from reference TRBV14 and TRBJ1-1, is EAGVTQFPSHSVIEKGQTVTLRCDPISGHDNLYWYRRVMGKEIKFLLHFVKESKQDESGMPNNRFLAERTGGTYSTLKVQPAELEDSGVYFCASSQQTGYTEAFFGQGTRLTVV.

This clone came up a few times. This rearrangement joins TRBV2 to TRBJ1-2; D is uncertain. This CDR3 comprises 14 residues. V lost 4 bases, J lost 3 bases, and 12 bases lay in between. CDR1 and CDR2 from the germline V gene are SNHLY and FYNNEI. CDR3 loop: CASSGAPTDYGYTF. For the CDR3, the DNA is TGTGCCAGCAGTGGGGCCCCCACGGACTATGGCTACACCTTC.

V gene TRBV9 combines with J gene TRBJ2-6; D might be TRBD1 (5 bases). This CDR3 is built from 18 residues. V shed 0 bases and J shed 0 bases, with 13 bases lying between them. Per germline, CDR1 SGDLS and CDR2 YYNGEE. CDR3 nucleotides: TGTGCCAGCAGCGTAGTCGCAGGGTCCCTCTCTGGGGCCAACGTCCTGACTTTC. Translation: CASSVVAGSLSGANVLTF. The variable domain in full, with the rest retrieved from reference TRBV9 and TRBJ2-6, is DSGVTQTPKHLITATGQRVTLRCSPRSGDLSVYWYQQSLDQGLQFLIQYYNGEERAKGNILERFSAQQFPDLHSELNLSSLELGDSALYFCASSVVAGSLSGANVLTFGAGSRLTVL.